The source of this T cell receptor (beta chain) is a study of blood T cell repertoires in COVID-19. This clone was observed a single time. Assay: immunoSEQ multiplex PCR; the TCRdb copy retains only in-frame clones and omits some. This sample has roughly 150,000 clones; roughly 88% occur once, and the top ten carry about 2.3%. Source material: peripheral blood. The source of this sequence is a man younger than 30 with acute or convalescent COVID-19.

CDR3 coding DNA: TGTGCCAGCAGCCTCCTCGGCGGGACTAGCGGGGGTGGAGAGCAGTTCTTC. Residues: CASSLLGGTSGGGEQFF. The chain joins TRBV9 to TRBJ2-1; 14 bases match TRBD2. V shed 4 bases, J shed 10 bases, and the junction held 13 bases outside the gene matches. The CDR3 is 17 amino acids. Germline V gives CDR1 SGDLS, CDR2 YYNGEE.